The clone carrying this T cell receptor beta chain was seen a few times. A second PCR, run for roughly 6 to 11 cycles, used a sample-barcoded 5' primer plus a J-beta primer mix. MiXCR, applied by TCRdb to the 5' RACE reads, yields one record per CDR3 protein. The table includes 800,000 to 1,300,000 distinct CDR3 sequences, 20% to 25% detected once. The donors, healthy Caucasians from Russia, were aged roughly 6 to 90. This entry is derived from a study of blood T cells in healthy people across ages. Germline lookup yields CDR1 DFQATT and CDR2 SNEGSKA (reference sequence). The CDR3 consists of 12 residues. These sequences were also reported in another study, on T cells of mothers and their children. That investigation notes: Per mother, over 10 million TCR beta CDR3 reads were obtained; per child, about 3 million. Related pairs of mothers and children showed slightly higher, non-significant overlap versus unrelated pairs.

The origin of this receptor is a girl aged 2 to 9 in good health. Input material: blood. V gene TRBV20-1 combines with J gene TRBJ2-5; no definite D call. The end of the DNA fits TRBJ2-7 better, so the J call may be wrong. As DNA, the CDR3 is TGCAGTGCTAGTCGGCAGCCCTACGAGCAGTACTTC. It yields the protein CSASRQPYEQYF.